A single sample is the source of the 2 T cell receptor beta chains below, sequenced in a study of PD-L1 blockade in urothelial cancer (dated by TCRdb to the late 2010s). Library preparation employed the immunoSEQ multiplex PCR assay. This is the immuneACCESS table as TCRdb keeps it, with only in-frame sequences that have V and J called. A part of the clones is gone; compared with another copy, unresolved V genes explain less than half, and the rest is unexplained. This sample lists roughly 45,000 clones; approximately 78% were detected once. Less than 15% of the sample lies in the top ten. Interpreted using the paper, the time point label stands for: peripheral blood 6 weeks after treatment start. The sample was PBMCs, taken around atezolizumab (anti-PD-L1) treatment. These receptors were collected from a man aged 55 to 70 with urothelial cancer.

The rearrangement uses TRBV5-1 and TRBJ2-1; no reliable D call. The CDR3 spans 14 residues. V lost 5 bases, J lost 5 bases, and 14 bases lay in between. CDR1 is SGHRS, CDR2 YFSETQ, per germline. The CDR3 DNA reads as TGCGCCAGCAGAAAAGGTGATAGCCACAATGAGCAGTTCTTC. Its translation: CASRKGDSHNEQFF. Variable domain in full (rest from reference TRBV5-1 and TRBJ2-1): KAGVTQTPRYLIKTRGQQVTLSCSPISGHRSVSWYQQTPGQGLQFLFEYFSETQRNKGNFPGRFSGRQFSNSRSEMNVSTLELGDSALYLCASRKGDSHNEQFFGPGTRLTVL.

The chain is built from TRBV18 and TRBJ1-5, with 7 bases fitting TRBD1. The trim removed 2 bases at V and 4 bases at J, leaving 11 bases unmatched. Germline values: CDR1 KGHSH, CDR2 LQKENI. The length of the CDR3 is 17 residues. The CDR3 sequence is CASSPGPGGIRNQPQHF. CDR3 in DNA: TGTGCCAGCTCACCAGGGCCAGGGGGTATAAGGAATCAGCCCCAGCATTTT.